This T cell receptor (beta chain) appears in the sequencing data of a study of T cell responses to AZD1222 COVID-19 vaccine (dated by TCRdb to about 2021). Describing the broader study: TCR sequencing was performed for 230 to 250 trial participants, of whom approximately 200 were given two doses of AZD1222 and some 26 were given two doses of MenACWY control vaccine. Enrollment into the trials was organized by age into subgroups of 18-55, 56-69 and 70-plus years, and those subgroups contained roughly 140, 27 and 60 TCR-sequenced participants, respectively. The study at large found these results: The vaccine-associated CD4 TCRs covered the entire spike protein, and the dominant responses fell in regions 160-218 and 743-854. Because no day 14 peak-response samples were available, the repertoires could be characterized only after the peak T cell response. A significant rise in spike-specific TCR breadth and depth was observed after two AZD1222 doses relative to day 0 and relative to MenACWY recipients. The 56-69-year group was small, and its depth increase did not reach significance, likely because of low power. Only a handful of AZD1222 recipients were SARS-CoV-2 seropositive at baseline, limiting conclusions about previously exposed vaccinees. Participants were mostly white British and included more females than males, and it was suggested by the authors that clonal diversity may have been underestimated. Reportedly, close to half of the unique spike-specific TCRs recognized epitopes lying outside the regions that are mutated in the B.1.351 and B.1.1.7 variants.

The CDR3 regions of human TCRbeta chains were analyzed by immunosequencing. The original pipeline was this. Repertoire TCRs were matched against a reference library of SARS-CoV-2-specific TCRs generated with the MIRA antigen-specificity platform. Breadth meant the fraction of unique TCRs that were SARS-CoV-2-associated, whereas depth meant the fraction of total T cells that were SARS-CoV-2-associated. Using the MIRA data, each spike-specific TCR was assigned both to the spike region to which the TCR was reactive and to a CD4 or CD8 class. Log10-transformed breadth and depth values were compared by one-way ANOVA with Sidak's multiple comparisons tests. TCRdb obtained this table from immuneACCESS and retained in-frame rearrangements with V and J assigned. These tables miss some clones; where compared with another copy, unresolved V genes account for less than half of the shortfall, and the remainder is unexplained. V and J calls and clone size are as listed in that table; D and trimming were resolved from the DNA. The sample data list under 170,000 clones, and 92% of these were observed just once. Of the sample, about 3.6% falls within the top ten clones.

What the time point label conveys for this sample: about 28 days (+/-7) after the second vaccine dose. Because spike-specific TCR depth and breadth did not differ between the two schedules, AZD1222 recipients who got a second dose at roughly 4 weeks were pooled with those who got a second dose at roughly 12 weeks. Vaccinee samples were obtained from the UK trials COV001 and COV002, which included a single-blind randomized controlled phase 2/3 trial of AZD1222 (ChAdOx1 nCoV-19) in healthy adults. For TCRbeta chain sequencing, PBMC samples were collected from trial participants at day 0 and at day 28 after the second dose. Details on this clone: Its target antigen remains unknown. No clone much larger than this one lies a single base away; base qualities are absent.

Taken from the germline V gene, the CDR1 and CDR2 loops are KGHDR and SFDVKD. The cysteine opens and the phenylalanine closes a CDR3 of 15 amino acids. Just CDR3 DNA is preserved here, 45 bases in frame from base 1. Trimming takes 5 bases from V and 1 base from J, and the germline ends sit 13 bases apart. The starting material was peripheral blood, obtained 28 days after the second AZD1222 dose. The chain joins TRBV24-1 to TRBJ1-1; possibly the D gene is TRBD1, per 6 matching bases. The origin of this receptor is an adult who received the AZD1222 COVID-19 vaccine. The CDR3 has the sequence CATSGNRVGNTEAFF. The DNA sequence is TGTGCCACCAGTGGTAACAGGGTCGGGAACACTGAAGCTTTCTTT.